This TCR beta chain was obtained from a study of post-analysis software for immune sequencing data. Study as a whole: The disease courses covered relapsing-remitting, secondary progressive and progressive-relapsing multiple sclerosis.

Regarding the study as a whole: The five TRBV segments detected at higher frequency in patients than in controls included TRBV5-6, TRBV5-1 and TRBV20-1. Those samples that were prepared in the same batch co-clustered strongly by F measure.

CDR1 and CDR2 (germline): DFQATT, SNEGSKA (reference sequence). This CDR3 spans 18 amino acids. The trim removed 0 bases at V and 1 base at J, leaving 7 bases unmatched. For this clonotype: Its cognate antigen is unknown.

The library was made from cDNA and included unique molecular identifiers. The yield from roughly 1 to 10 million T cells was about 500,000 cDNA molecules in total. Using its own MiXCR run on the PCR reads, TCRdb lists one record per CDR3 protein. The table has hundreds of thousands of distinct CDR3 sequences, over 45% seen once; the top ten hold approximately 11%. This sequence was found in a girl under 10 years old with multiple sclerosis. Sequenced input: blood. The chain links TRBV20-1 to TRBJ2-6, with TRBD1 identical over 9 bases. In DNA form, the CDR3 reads TGCAGTGCTAGAGATCCGGGACAGGGTTATTCTGGGGCCAACGTCCTGACTTTC. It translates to CSARDPGQGYSGANVLTF.